The entry that follows covers one T cell receptor beta chain sequence. These data come from a study of beta chain features in type 1 diabetes. Reverse transcription of all isolated RNA meant that expressed TCRB transcripts were sequenced. The read count averaged approximately 3.5 million across naive, central memory and regulatory T cell samples. TCRdb's table, derived via immunoSEQ multiplex PCR, lists solely in-frame clones and lacks some. The sample shows roughly 300,000 clones, 7% to 9% of them seen only once. Sorting with CD45RO/CCR7/CD25/CD127/CD95/CD27 yielded naive, central memory, regulatory and stem-like memory CD4+ cells. The clonotype was recovered from a woman aged 18-29 years in good health. What was sequenced was central memory CD4+ T cells from blood.

This chain's CDR3 is CASSPLDYEQYF. The CDR3 DNA is TGTGCCAGCAGTCCCCTGGACTACGAGCAGTACTTC. The rearrangement uses TRBV2 and TRBJ2-7; D uncertain. Germline CDR1 SNHLY, CDR2 FYNNEI. CDR3 size: 12 residues. Between the trimmed V and J ends, which lost 5 bases and 3 bases, there was a span of 8 bases.